Following are 24 T cell receptor beta chains from one sample sequenced in a study of shared clonotypes between healthy human individuals. CD45RO-negative CD8 cells positively selected for CCR7 made up the naive population, which excluded terminally differentiated effector memory CD45RA+ cells. Using immunoSEQ multiplex PCR, the repertoire was profiled, and TCRdb retains in-frame clones only, with some absent. The sample holds about 2 million clones, approximately 94% seen once. The sample was naive CD8+ T cells sorted from blood. The receptors were sampled from a man between 18 and 35 years old in good health.

This chain connects TRBV11-2 to TRBJ1-2; maybe TRBD1 (6 bases). The germline V gene has CDR1 SGHAT and CDR2 FQNNGV. The CDR3 covers 15 residues. The V gene lost 3 bases and the J gene lost 4 bases, with 15 bases spanning the gap. CDR3 in amino acids: CASSFWTASFYGYTF. CDR3 DNA: TGTGCCAGCAGCTTTTGGACAGCCTCTTTCTATGGCTACACCTTC.

Concerning this clone itself: Other nucleotide sequences in the sample specify the same CDR3. The rearrangement joins TRBV28 to TRBJ2-7; D gene uncertain. The CDR3 runs 13 residues. Germline V gives CDR1 MDHEN, CDR2 SYDVKM. The V and J ends lost 4 bases and 1 base respectively, with 8 bases between them. As DNA, the CDR3 is TGTGCCAGCAGTTCCCGGGTGTCCTACGAGCAGTACTTC. Translating it yields CASSSRVSYEQYF.

The chain is built from TRBV19 and TRBJ1-6; D may be TRBD1 (6 bases). This CDR3 contains 12 residues. Per the germline V gene, CDR1 is LNHDA and CDR2 is SQIVND (reference sequence). V dropped 3 bases and J dropped 14 bases, with 11 bases sitting between them. The CDR3 region has the DNA TGTGCCAGTAGTATCTTGGGGGCATCCCTCCACTTT. This sequence encodes CASSILGASLHF. The full variable domain, in which reference TRBV19 and TRBJ1-6 provide the parts outside the CDR3, is DGGITQSPKYLFRKEGQNVTLSCEQNLNHDAMYWYRQDPGQGLRLIYYSQIVNDFQKGDIAEGYSVSREKKESFPLTVTSAQKNPTAFYLCASSILGASLHFGNGTRLTVT.

J is TRBJ2-1 and V is TRBV27, with 7 bases matching TRBD2. The CDR3 has 14 amino acids. Germline V gene sequence: CDR1 MNHEY, CDR2 SMNVEV (reference sequence). V was pared by 5 bases and J by 5 bases, with 6 bases of the junction left unmatched. The CDR3 DNA sequence: TGTGCCAGCAGTCAGGCCAGCGGGGACAATGAGCAGTTCTTC. This codes for CASSQASGDNEQFF.

The chain is built from TRBV5-6 and TRBJ2-7; 9 nucleotides align to TRBD1. Germline CDR1 SGHDT, CDR2 YYEEEE. With 4 bases clipped from V and 4 bases from J, the junction kept 9 bases outside the gene matches. The CDR3 sequence is 15 residues long. CDR3 loop: CASSATGTGIYEQYF. The CDR3, as DNA: TGTGCCAGCAGCGCCACCGGGACAGGGATTTACGAGCAGTACTTC.

This sequence joins TRBV5-1 and TRBJ1-6; D is uncertain. CDR1 and CDR2 from the germline V gene are SGHRS and YFSETQ. V was trimmed by 0 bases and J by 7 bases, leaving 11 bases between them. The CDR3 has 15 amino acids. CDR3 residues: CASSLDKDGNSPLHF. In DNA form, the CDR3 reads TGCGCCAGCAGCTTGGACAAGGATGGCAATTCACCCCTCCACTTT.

The gene calls are TRBV6-5 and TRBJ1-6; maybe TRBD1 (5 bases). This CDR3 is built from 15 residues. In germline, CDR1 is MNHEY, CDR2 SVGAGI. V was pared by 3 bases and J by 10 bases, with 16 bases between. The DNA of the CDR3 is TGTGCCAGCAGTTATTATCAGGGCTCAGGGTCACCCCTCCACTTT. Translating gives CASSYYQGSGSPLHF.

CDR3 protein: CASSQDTGLAGNLQDEQFF. The CDR3 DNA reads TGCGCCAGCAGCCAAGATACCGGACTAGCGGGTAATCTACAGGATGAGCAGTTCTTC. The chain is built from TRBV4-3 and TRBJ2-1; 11 positions match TRBD2. The V gene end was trimmed by 0 bases and the J gene end by 8 bases; junction bases not matched to a gene: 15. This CDR3 has 19 amino acids. Germline V lookup: CDR1 LGHNA, CDR2 YSLEER.

This CDR3 is CASSLGKSQYF. The CDR3 DNA reads as TGTGCCAGCAGCTTGGGGAAGTCCCAGTACTTC. The V gene is TRBV7-9, the J gene TRBJ2-5; D is undetermined. CDR3 size: 11 residues. V lost 3 bases and J 9 bases, leaving 8 bases between the germline ends. Germline CDR1 is SEHNR and CDR2 is FQNEAQ (reference sequence).

The V call is TRBV6-5, the J call TRBJ2-7; 10 bases line up with TRBD1. Losses at the gene ends were 5 bases for V and 3 bases for J; bases not matched to a gene: 7. There are 15 residues in the CDR3. The germline CDR1 and CDR2 sequences are MNHEY and SVGAGI. The CDR3, as DNA: TGTGCCAGCAGTCGCCCGGGACAGGGGATCTACGAGCAGTACTTC. This codes for CASSRPGQGIYEQYF.

The V call is TRBV6-1, the J call TRBJ2-3; 9 nucleotides match TRBD1. V lost 4 bases to trimming and J lost 6 bases; unmatched junction nucleotides: 11. This CDR3 spans 16 amino acids. Germline CDR1 and CDR2: MNHNS and SASEGT. Here the CDR3 reads CASSAPTGGLLDTQYF. CDR3 in DNA: TGTGCCAGCAGTGCGCCGACAGGGGGTTTGCTCGATACGCAGTATTTT.

The chain is built from TRBV5-4 and TRBJ1-2; D is uncertain. This CDR3 has 14 amino acids. V was trimmed by 2 bases and J by 1 base, leaving 9 bases between them. Germline loops: CDR1 SGHNT, CDR2 YYREEE (reference sequence). The CDR3 reads CASSFRGDNYGYTF. The CDR3 DNA reads TGTGCCAGCAGCTTTCGGGGAGATAACTATGGCTACACCTTC.

The rearrangement links TRBV5-1 to TRBJ1-1; no definite D call. Germline V lookup: CDR1 SGHRS, CDR2 YFSETQ. The CDR3 sequence is 14 residues long. The V end was cut by 1 base, the J end by 4 bases, with 11 bases between. The CDR3 protein is CASSLTKGGTEAFF. CDR3 DNA: TGCGCCAGCAGCTTGACAAAGGGTGGCACTGAAGCTTTCTTT.

The gene calls are TRBV21-1 and TRBJ1-6; TRBD1, the D gene given by the table, was not confirmed from the DNA. TRBV21-1 is given as a pseudogene. The CDR3 has 16 residues. CDR3 residues: CASSKGGTGRPSPLHF. In nucleotides, the CDR3 is TGTGCCAGCAGCAAGGGCGGGACAGGGCGGCCCTCACCCCTCCACTTT.

A remark on this clone: The sample has other DNA sequences that encode this CDR3 too. The rearrangement links TRBV28 to TRBJ1-1; the D is unclear. Germline V CDR1 and CDR2: MDHEN, SYDVKM. Trimming took 6 bases from V and 2 from J, leaving 7 bases between them. This CDR3 comprises 12 residues. CDR3 DNA: TGTGCCAGCAGCCCGCCAAACACTGAAGCTTTCTTT. Amino acids: CASSPPNTEAFF. The entire variable domain, with the rest obtained from reference TRBV28 and TRBJ1-1, is as follows: DVKVTQSSRYLVKRTGEKVFLECVQDMDHENMFWYRQDPGLGLRLIYFSYDVKMKEKGDIPEGYSVSREKKERFSLILESASTNQTSMYLCASSPPNTEAFFGQGTRLTVV.

The chain joins TRBV27 to TRBJ2-7; D is perhaps TRBD1 (5 bases). The CDR3 is 13 residues long. Per germline, CDR1 MNHEY and CDR2 SMNVEV (reference sequence). V was clipped by 5 bases and J by 0 bases, with 8 bases between them. The CDR3 reads CASSETASYEQYF. CDR3 bases: TGTGCCAGCAGTGAGACAGCCTCCTACGAGCAGTACTTC.

The chain joins TRBV10-2 to TRBJ2-5, with TRBD2 as a possible D gene (5 bases). From germline, CDR1 is WSHSY and CDR2 SAAADI. The CDR3 loop spans 15 amino acids. Trimming pared 7 bases from V and 2 bases from J, leaving 17 bases between. The CDR3 region has the DNA TGCGCCAGCACTCCAGAGGGAGACCTTCAAGAGACCCAGTACTTC. Protein: CASTPEGDLQETQYF.

The chain couples TRBV13 to TRBJ1-2; D gene ambiguous. Germline V gene sequence: CDR1 PRHDT, CDR2 FYEKMQ (reference sequence). The CDR3 covers 12 residues. Trimming stripped 5 bases from V and 10 bases from J, with 14 bases between. CDR3 sequence (DNA): TGTGCCAGCAGCCAGGATCGGTTTGACTACACCTTC. Translated, it gives CASSQDRFDYTF. Full variable domain (rest looked up from reference TRBV13 and TRBJ1-2): AAGVIQSPRHLIKEKRETATLKCYPIPRHDTVYWYQQGPGQDPQFLISFYEKMQSDKGSIPDRFSAQQFSDYHSELNMSSLELGDSALYFCASSQDRFDYTFGSGTRLTVV.

This chain links TRBV9 with TRBJ1-5; D not certain. The CDR3 is 14 amino acids. V dropped 1 base and J dropped 4 bases, with 9 bases sitting between them. Germline V gives CDR1 SGDLS, CDR2 YYNGEE. CDR3 amino acids: CASSVTDGNQPQHF. As DNA, the CDR3 is TGTGCCAGCAGCGTAACTGACGGTAATCAGCCCCAGCATTTT.

The chain links TRBV28 to TRBJ1-1; D possibly corresponds to TRBD1 (6 bases). The germline gives CDR1 MDHEN, CDR2 SYDVKM. V was shortened by 6 bases and J by 5 bases, with 10 bases between the two germline ends. The CDR3 extends over 12 amino acids. The CDR3 nucleotides are TGTGCCAGCAGACAGGGTTGGACTGAAGCTTTCTTT. It specifies CASRQGWTEAFF. Complete variable domain (other parts from reference TRBV28 and TRBJ1-1): DVKVTQSSRYLVKRTGEKVFLECVQDMDHENMFWYRQDPGLGLRLIYFSYDVKMKEKGDIPEGYSVSREKKERFSLILESASTNQTSMYLCASRQGWTEAFFGQGTRLTVV.

The chain has TRBV7-9 and TRBJ2-7, with 11 bases aligning to TRBD1. Germline loops: CDR1 SEHNR, CDR2 FQNEAQ (reference sequence). With 0 bases clipped from V and 3 bases from J, the junction kept 7 bases outside the gene matches. This CDR3 spans 17 amino acids. The CDR3 spells CASSLALGGQGDYEQYF. CDR3 sequence (DNA): TGTGCCAGCAGCTTAGCGCTGGGGGGACAGGGGGACTACGAGCAGTACTTC.

Remarks on this clone: Within the sample, other DNA sequences also encode this same CDR3. The rearrangement links TRBV19 to TRBJ2-7; 7 bases align to TRBD1. Losses at the gene ends were 6 bases for V and 1 base for J; bases not matched to a gene: 3. The CDR3 length is 13 residues. Germline CDR1 reads LNHDA; CDR2 reads SQIVND (reference sequence). The CDR3 DNA reads as TGTGCCAGTAGCCTGGGACAGTCCTACGAGCAGTACTTC. Translation: CASSLGQSYEQYF.

On this clone: At the DNA level, this CDR3 is encoded by other sequences in the same sample as well. The chain uses TRBV11-2 and TRBJ2-7; 11 nucleotides agree with TRBD2. Germline lookup yields CDR1 SGHAT and CDR2 FQNNGV. The CDR3 contains 15 residues. V was clipped by 2 bases and J by 0 bases; unmatched bases: 0. Here the CDR3 DNA reads TGTGCCAGCAGCTTACTAGCGGGAGGCTCCTACGAGCAGTACTTC. This sequence encodes CASSLLAGGSYEQYF.

The V and J genes are TRBV4-2 and TRBJ2-7; D call uncertain. The CDR3 consists of 13 residues. Germline-derived CDR1 and CDR2 are LGHNA and YNFKEQ. Trimming cost V 6 bases and J 1 base, with 10 bases left between them. CDR3 DNA: TGTGCCAGCAGTCCCATTGAGTCCTACGAGCAGTACTTC. Translated, it gives CASSPIESYEQYF.